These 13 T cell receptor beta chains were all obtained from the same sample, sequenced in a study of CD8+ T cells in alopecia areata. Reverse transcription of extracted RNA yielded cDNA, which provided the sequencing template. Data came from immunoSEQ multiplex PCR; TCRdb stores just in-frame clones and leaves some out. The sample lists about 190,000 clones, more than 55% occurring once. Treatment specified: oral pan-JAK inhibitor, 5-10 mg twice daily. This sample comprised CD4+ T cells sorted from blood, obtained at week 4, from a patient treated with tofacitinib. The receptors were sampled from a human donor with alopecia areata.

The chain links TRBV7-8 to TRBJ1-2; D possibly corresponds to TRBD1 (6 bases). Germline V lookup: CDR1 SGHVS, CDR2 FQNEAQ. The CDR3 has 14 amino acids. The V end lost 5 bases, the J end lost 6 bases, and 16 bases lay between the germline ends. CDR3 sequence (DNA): TGTGCCAGCAGCCTACTCGGGCAGGGGAATGGCTACACCTTC. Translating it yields CASSLLGQGNGYTF.

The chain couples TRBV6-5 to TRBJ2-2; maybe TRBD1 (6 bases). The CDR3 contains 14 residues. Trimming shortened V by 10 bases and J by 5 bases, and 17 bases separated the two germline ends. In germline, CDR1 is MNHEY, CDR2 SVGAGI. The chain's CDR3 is CATRRVGGTGELFF. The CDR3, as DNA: TGTGCCACCCGCCGGGTAGGGGGAACCGGGGAGCTGTTTTTT.

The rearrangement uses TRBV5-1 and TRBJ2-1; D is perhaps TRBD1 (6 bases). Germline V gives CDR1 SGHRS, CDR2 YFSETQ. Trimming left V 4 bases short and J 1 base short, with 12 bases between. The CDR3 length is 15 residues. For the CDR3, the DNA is TGCGCCAGCAGCCCCACGACAGGATCCTACAATGAGCAGTTCTTC. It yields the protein CASSPTTGSYNEQFF.

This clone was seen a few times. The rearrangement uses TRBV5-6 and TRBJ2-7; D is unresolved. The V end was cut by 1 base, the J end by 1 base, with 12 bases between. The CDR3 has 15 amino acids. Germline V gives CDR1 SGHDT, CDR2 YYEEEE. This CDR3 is CASSLKGTPSYEQYF. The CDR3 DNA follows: TGTGCCAGCAGCTTGAAGGGTACCCCTTCCTACGAGCAGTACTTC.

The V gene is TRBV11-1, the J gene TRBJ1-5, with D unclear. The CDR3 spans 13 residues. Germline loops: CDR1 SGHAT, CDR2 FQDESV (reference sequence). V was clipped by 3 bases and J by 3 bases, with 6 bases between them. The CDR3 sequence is CASSFEANQPQHF. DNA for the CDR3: TGTGCCAGCAGCTTCGAAGCCAATCAGCCCCAGCATTTT.

CDR3 DNA sequence: TGCGCCAGCAGCTTGGGGGTCGGATCAAAGAACACTGAAGCTTTCTTT. Translated: CASSLGVGSKNTEAFF. V usage is TRBV5-1 and J usage is TRBJ1-1; D unresolved. The CDR3 contains 16 residues. The ends were cut back, 0 bases at V and 1 base at J, with 13 bases in the middle. Germline-derived CDR1 and CDR2 are SGHRS and YFSETQ. The entire variable domain, with the rest obtained from reference TRBV5-1 and TRBJ1-1, is as follows: KAGVTQTPRYLIKTRGQQVTLSCSPISGHRSVSWYQQTPGQGLQFLFEYFSETQRNKGNFPGRFSGRQFSNSRSEMNVSTLELGDSALYLCASSLGVGSKNTEAFFGQGTRLTVV.

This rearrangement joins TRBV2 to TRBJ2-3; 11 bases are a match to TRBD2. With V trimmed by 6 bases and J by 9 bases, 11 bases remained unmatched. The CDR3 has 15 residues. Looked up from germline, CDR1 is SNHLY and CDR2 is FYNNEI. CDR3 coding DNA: TGTGCCAGCAGCACACTAGCGGGAGTTGGTCCAACGCAGTATTTT. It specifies CASSTLAGVGPTQYF.

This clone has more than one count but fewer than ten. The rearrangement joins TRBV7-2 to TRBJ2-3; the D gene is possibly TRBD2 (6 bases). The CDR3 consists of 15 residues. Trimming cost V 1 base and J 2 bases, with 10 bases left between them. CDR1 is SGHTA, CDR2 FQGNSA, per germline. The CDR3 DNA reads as TGTGCCAGCAGCTTAGATAGCGGACTCACAGATACGCAGTATTTT. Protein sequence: CASSLDSGLTDTQYF.

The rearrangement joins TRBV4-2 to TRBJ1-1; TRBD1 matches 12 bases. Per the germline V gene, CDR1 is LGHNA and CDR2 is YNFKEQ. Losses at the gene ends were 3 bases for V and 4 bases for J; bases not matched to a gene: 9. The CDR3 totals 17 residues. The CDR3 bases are TGTGCCAGCAGCCAGTTCGGGACAGGGGGCTTCGGCACTGAAGCTTTCTTT. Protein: CASSQFGTGGFGTEAFF.

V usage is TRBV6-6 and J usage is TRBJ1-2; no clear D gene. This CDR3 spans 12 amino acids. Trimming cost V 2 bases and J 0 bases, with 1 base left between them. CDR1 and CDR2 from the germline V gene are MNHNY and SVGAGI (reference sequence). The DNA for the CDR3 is TGTGCCAGCAGTTACCCTAACTATGGCTACACCTTC. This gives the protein CASSYPNYGYTF.

CDR3 nucleotide sequence: TGTGCCAGCAGTGCCCAAAAAGGCTGGGAGAGTGACTACGAGCAGTACTTC. It translates to CASSAQKGWESDYEQYF. V usage is TRBV27 and J usage is TRBJ2-7; a possible D gene is TRBD2 (5 bases). The CDR3 consists of 17 residues. The germline V and J ends were trimmed by 5 bases and 3 bases, with 23 bases remaining between them. Germline V gene data show CDR1 as MNHEY and CDR2 as SMNVEV (reference sequence).

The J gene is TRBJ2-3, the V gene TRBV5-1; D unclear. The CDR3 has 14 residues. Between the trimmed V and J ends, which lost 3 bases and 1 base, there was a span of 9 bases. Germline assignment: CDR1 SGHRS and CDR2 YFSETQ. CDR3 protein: CASSSPPGTDTQYF. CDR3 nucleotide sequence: TGCGCCAGCAGCTCACCCCCCGGCACAGATACGCAGTATTTT.

CDR3 region: CASSPLAGTPGEQFF. CDR3 nucleotides: TGTGCCAGCAGCCCACTAGCGGGGACGCCGGGTGAGCAGTTCTTC. The genes are TRBV4-2 and TRBJ2-1; 10 positions match TRBD2. CDR1 LGHNA and CDR2 YNFKEQ come from the germline V gene. The CDR3 is made up of 15 amino acids. With 4 bases clipped from V and 9 bases from J, the junction kept 9 bases outside the gene matches.